Following are 9 T cell receptor beta chains from one sample sequenced in a study of T cell responses to AZD1222 COVID-19 vaccine. The repertoire was sequenced with immunoSEQ multiplex PCR; TCRdb's copy has only in-frame clones and lacks some. The sample lists roughly 180,000 clones; approximately 94% were seen once. Sequenced material: peripheral blood, taken on day 0 of AZD1222 vaccination. These receptors came from an adult in good health.

This chain links TRBV9 with TRBJ2-1, with D tentatively TRBD2 (6 bases). The CDR3 has 16 amino acids. Germline-derived CDR1 and CDR2 are SGDLS and YYNGEE. Trimming took 4 bases from V and 3 from J, leaving 17 bases between them. The CDR3 is CASSSSEGRDYNEQFF. For the CDR3, the DNA is TGTGCCAGCAGCTCATCGGAGGGACGGGACTACAATGAGCAGTTCTTC.

This rearrangement joins TRBV18 to TRBJ2-1, with 9 bases fitting TRBD1. Germline V gene lookup returns CDR1 KGHSH and CDR2 LQKENI. V lost 3 bases to trimming and J lost 6 bases; unmatched junction nucleotides: 12. The length of the CDR3 is 17 residues. This chain's CDR3 is CASSPTIGTGSRNEQFF. The DNA of the CDR3 is TGTGCCAGCTCACCGACTATAGGGACAGGGAGTCGCAATGAGCAGTTCTTC.

J is TRBJ1-2 and V is TRBV19, with 9 bases that match TRBD1. The CDR3 is 15 amino acids. Trimming took 4 bases from V and 8 from J; bases not matched to a gene: 11. Looked up from germline, CDR1 is LNHDA and CDR2 is SQIVND (reference sequence). CDR3 region: CASSTGQGLAWGYTF. The CDR3, as DNA: TGTGCCAGTAGTACCGGACAGGGGCTAGCTTGGGGCTACACCTTC.

This clone has just a few counts. The chain joins TRBV6-2 or TRBV6-3 to TRBJ1-2, with D possibly TRBD1 on 5 matching bases. The length of the CDR3 is 15 residues. The germline V gene has CDR1 MNHEY and CDR2 SVGEGT. V was clipped by 0 bases and J by 7 bases, with 15 bases between them. The CDR3 DNA sequence: TGTGCCAGCAGTTACTCTCGCGGGGCGGGAGGTGGCTACACCTTC. Amino acid sequence: CASSYSRGAGGGYTF.

The chain joins TRBV6-5 to TRBJ2-1; possibly TRBD2 for D (6 bases). The CDR3 loop spans 13 amino acids. Trimming took 5 bases from V and 6 from J, leaving 11 bases between them. Germline V CDR1 and CDR2: MNHEY, SVGAGI. The CDR3 sequence is CASSPTSPNEQFF. CDR3 DNA: TGTGCCAGCAGTCCTACTAGCCCCAATGAGCAGTTCTTC.

The V gene is TRBV18, the J gene TRBJ1-2, with D possibly TRBD1 on 5 matching bases. Trimming took 3 bases from V and 5 from J, leaving 13 bases between them. CDR1 KGHSH and CDR2 LQKENI come from the germline V gene. The CDR3 has 14 amino acids. CDR3 residues: CASSPGALMYGYTF. For the CDR3, the DNA is TGTGCCAGCTCACCCGGGGCTTTGATGTATGGCTACACCTTC.

The J gene is TRBJ2-1, the V gene TRBV7-2, with D tentatively TRBD1 or TRBD2 (5 bases each). V was shortened by 5 bases and J by 8 bases, with 19 bases between the two germline ends. CDR3 length equals 15 residues. The germline CDR1 and CDR2 sequences are SGHTA and FQGNSA. Written as DNA, the CDR3 is TGTGCCAGCAGCCACACTTGGGGGATAGTGGATGAGCAGTTCTTC. Its translation is CASSHTWGIVDEQFF.

There are a few counts of this clone. The rearrangement uses TRBV5-4 and TRBJ1-2; D is unclear. Germline loops: CDR1 SGHNT, CDR2 YYREEE (reference sequence). Trimming shortened V by 0 bases and J by 7 bases, and 16 bases separated the two germline ends. The CDR3 contains 15 residues. The CDR3 DNA reads as TGTGCCAGCAGCTTGGGGCGGTGGGGAAACCTTGGCTACACCTTC. This codes for CASSLGRWGNLGYTF. The full variable domain, its missing parts supplied by reference TRBV5-4 and TRBJ1-2, is ETGVTQSPTHLIKTRGQQVTLRCSSQSGHNTVSWYQQALGQGPQFIFQYYREEENGRGNFPPRFSGLQFPNYSSELNVNALELDDSALYLCASSLGRWGNLGYTFGSGTRLTVV.

The V call is TRBV27, the J call TRBJ2-3; TRBD2 might be the D (6 bases). This CDR3 is built from 15 residues. The V and J ends lost 1 base and 3 bases respectively, with 11 bases between them. Germline values: CDR1 MNHEY, CDR2 SMNVEV (reference sequence). This CDR3 is CASSLYPGETDTQYF. The DNA of the CDR3 is TGTGCCAGCAGTTTATATCCGGGAGAGACAGATACGCAGTATTTT.